The 23 T cell receptor beta chains in this list originate from one sample, sequenced in a study of T-cell memory formation after mild COVID-19. In TCRdb, the 5' RACE reads were re-called with MiXCR into one record per CDR3 protein. Found here are a few hundred thousand distinct CDR3 sequences, about a sixth of them singletons; the top ten hold 22%. Sequenced material: PBMCs or a T cell subset sorted from them (not recorded which). The receptors were gathered from a man aged 18 to 30 who had mild COVID-19 (a few samples of this study predate the infection). Cell type and time point are not known.

V gene TRBV7-2 combines with J gene TRBJ2-7; a weak D match, TRBD2 (6 bases). There are 15 residues in the CDR3. The ends were cut back, 1 base at V and 6 bases at J, with 16 bases in the middle. Germline values: CDR1 SGHTA, CDR2 FQGNSA. The CDR3 loop is CASSLVRGPILEQYF. CDR3 coding DNA: TGTGCCAGCAGCTTAGTGCGGGGTCCCATCCTCGAGCAGTACTTC.

This clonotype was seen a handful of times. The chain combines TRBV7-2 with TRBJ1-2; 11 bases fit TRBD1. V gave up 5 bases and J gave up 8 bases; unmatched junction bases: 13. CDR3 length: 16 residues. Germline V gene sequence: CDR1 SGHTA, CDR2 FQGNSA. The CDR3 DNA reads TGTGCCAGCAGCCCACCCGGGACAGGGGGTTCTCAGGGCTACACCTTC. This gives the protein CASSPPGTGGSQGYTF. The variable domain in full, completed from reference TRBV7-2 and TRBJ1-2, reads GAGVSQSPSNKVTEKGKDVELRCDPISGHTALYWYRQSLGQGLEFLIYFQGNSAPDKSGLPSDRFSAERTGGSVSTLTIQRTQQEDSAVYLCASSPPGTGGSQGYTFGSGTRLTVV.

The chain combines TRBV7-8 with TRBJ1-2; no clear D. Trimming took 1 base from V and 4 from J, leaving 7 bases between them. Per the germline V gene, CDR1 is SGHVS and CDR2 is FQNEAQ. The CDR3 is 13 residues long. The CDR3 DNA reads as TGTGCCAGCAGCTTAGGTTCCGGCTATGGCTACACCTTC. This translates into CASSLGSGYGYTF.

The table lists this clonotype with a few counts. V usage is TRBV4-2 and J usage is TRBJ2-1; 11 bases are shared with TRBD2. The CDR3 has 15 residues. Germline lookup yields CDR1 LGHNA and CDR2 YNFKEQ. The junction had 6 bases not matched to a gene; V was cut back by 4 bases and J by 7 bases. As DNA, the CDR3 is TGTGCCAGCAGCCGCCGACTAGCGGGGTCAAATGAGCAGTTCTTC. It yields the protein CASSRRLAGSNEQFF.

This clonotype was counted a few times. CDR3 DNA sequence: TGTGCCAGCAGCCAAGACAGGTTAAGCTCCTACGAGCAGTACGTC. Its translation is CASSQDRLSSYEQYV. J is TRBJ2-7 and V is TRBV11-1, with D tentatively TRBD1 (6 bases). Deletions cut 5 bases from V and 0 bases from J, with 14 bases between. Germline-derived CDR1 and CDR2 are SGHAT and FQDESV (reference sequence). The CDR3 is made up of 15 amino acids.

This clonotype has at least ten counts. The chain has TRBV14 and TRBJ2-7; tentatively, D is TRBD2 (5 bases). The V gene's germline CDR1 is SGHDN and CDR2 FVKESK. V was cut by 0 bases and J by 2 bases, with 11 bases left in between. The CDR3 is 15 residues long. DNA for the CDR3: TGTGCCAGCAGCCAAGAGATTCGGGGTGCCTACGAGCAGTACGTC. This encodes CASSQEIRGAYEQYV.

This clonotype was counted a few times. The V gene is TRBV5-7, the J gene TRBJ2-2, with D unclear. TRBV5-7 is annotated as an ORF whose role is uncertain. Trimming took 2 bases from V and 6 from J, leaving 8 bases between them. There are 13 residues in the CDR3. The CDR3 DNA follows: TGTGCCAGCAGCTTTCAGGTTCCCGGGGAGCTGTTTTTT. It yields the protein CASSFQVPGELFF.

CDR3 region: CASTPGRMNTEAFF. The CDR3 nucleotides read TGTGCCAGCACCCCTGGGAGGATGAACACTGAAGCTTTCTTT. This chain connects TRBV7-9 to TRBJ1-1, with D unresolved. V was trimmed by 7 bases and J by 0 bases, leaving 12 bases between them. The germline CDR1 and CDR2 sequences are SEHNR and FQNEAQ (reference sequence). This CDR3 contains 14 residues.

V usage is TRBV2 and J usage is TRBJ2-3; 7 nucleotides line up with TRBD2. Germline assignment: CDR1 SNHLY and CDR2 FYNNEI. The CDR3 sequence is 15 residues long. Unmatched junction bases numbered 7, after V lost 5 bases and J lost 2 bases. This CDR3 is CASSLLSGTTDTQYF. The CDR3 region has the DNA TGTGCCAGCAGTCTCCTGAGCGGGACCACAGATACGCAGTATTTT.

V and J are TRBV5-1 and TRBJ2-5; D perhaps matches TRBD2 (6 bases). In germline, CDR1 is SGHRS, CDR2 YFSETQ. The CDR3 contains 16 residues. V was pared by 3 bases and J by 4 bases, with 19 bases between. The CDR3 reads CASSSPGAVSGETQYF. In DNA form, the CDR3 reads TGCGCCAGCAGCTCCCCGGGAGCGGTGAGTGGAGAGACCCAGTACTTC.

The chain couples TRBV18 to TRBJ2-7, with a weak D call TRBD1 (5 bases). Per the germline V gene, CDR1 is KGHSH and CDR2 is LQKENI. Between the trimmed V and J ends, which lost 3 bases and 3 bases, there was a span of 6 bases. The CDR3 consists of 12 residues. CDR3 nucleotide sequence: TGTGCCAGCTCACCCGGACACTACGAGCAGTACGTC. It encodes CASSPGHYEQYV.

This clonotype was picked up a small number of times. The rearrangement links TRBV7-3 to TRBJ2-1, with 7 bases identical to TRBD1. Germline V CDR1 and CDR2: SGHTA, FQGTGA. The CDR3 spans 16 residues. Losses at the gene ends were 5 bases for V and 7 bases for J; bases not matched to a gene: 14. The CDR3 protein is CASSTGESTLRNEQFF. For the CDR3, the DNA is TGTGCCAGCAGCACAGGGGAGTCCACCCTCCGGAATGAGCAGTTCTTC.

In its sample, this clonotype was seen a few times. V usage is TRBV3-1 and J usage is TRBJ2-6, with D hard to call. The CDR3 runs 13 residues. Germline V lookup: CDR1 LGHDT, CDR2 YNNKEL (reference sequence). V was shortened by 1 base and J by 3 bases, with 1 base between the two germline ends. The DNA of the CDR3 is TGTGCCAGCAGCCAAGGTGGGGCCAACGTCCTGACTTTC. It is translated as CASSQGGANVLTF.

The rearrangement joins TRBV5-6 to TRBJ1-1, with D tentatively TRBD1 (5 bases). This CDR3 is 13 amino acids long. V lost 4 bases, J lost 5 bases, and 12 bases lay in between. Germline assignment: CDR1 SGHDT and CDR2 YYEEEE. The CDR3, as DNA: TGTGCCAGCAGCCCCCTGCAGGGAACTGAAGCTTTCTTT. Amino acids: CASSPLQGTEAFF.

The gene calls are TRBV7-9 and TRBJ1-3; D remains ambiguous. The CDR3 totals 16 residues. The germline CDR1 and CDR2 sequences are SEHNR and FQNEAQ (reference sequence). Trimming took off 3 bases at V and 4 bases at J, with 16 bases between the two ends. CDR3 sequence reads: CASSFVAGNVGNTIYF. For the CDR3, the DNA is TGTGCCAGCAGCTTCGTTGCCGGGAACGTAGGAAACACCATATATTTT.

This CDR3 is CASSIKQGDTQYF. For the CDR3, the DNA is TGTGCCAGTAGTATAAAACAGGGAGATACGCAGTATTTT. The chain couples TRBV19 to TRBJ2-3, with TRBD1 as a possible D gene (6 bases). Germline V lookup: CDR1 LNHDA, CDR2 SQIVND (reference sequence). V lost 2 bases, J lost 5 bases, and 8 bases lay in between. The CDR3 runs to 13 residues.

The V gene is TRBV6-2 or TRBV6-3, the J gene TRBJ2-7; D ambiguous. The CDR3 extends over 11 amino acids. Trimming took 10 bases from V and 1 from J, leaving 8 bases between them. Germline CDR1 and CDR2: MNHEY and SVGEGT. CDR3 sequence: CATTGSYEQYF. The CDR3 DNA reads as TGTGCCACTACTGGGTCCTACGAGCAGTACTTC.

The gene calls are TRBV4-3 and TRBJ1-4; TRBD1 matches 10 bases. The V gene's germline CDR1 is LGHNA and CDR2 YSLEER. The J segment lost 8 bases and the V segment lost 4 bases, leaving 7 bases of the junction unmatched. The CDR3 loop spans 15 amino acids. CDR3 bases: TGCGCCAGCAGCCCTGCTGACAGGGGGCGAGAAAAACTGTTTTTT. It encodes CASSPADRGREKLFF.

This clonotype has only a few counts. The rearrangement joins TRBV7-8 to TRBJ2-1; D remains ambiguous. The CDR3 spans 13 residues. Trimming took 4 bases from V and 9 from J, leaving 13 bases between them. Germline assignment: CDR1 SGHVS and CDR2 FQNEAQ. CDR3 in amino acids: CASSYRPPIEQFF. CDR3 in DNA: TGTGCCAGCAGCTACCGGCCCCCAATTGAGCAGTTCTTC.

This clonotype has a handful of counts. The rearrangement links TRBV10-3 to TRBJ2-1; 11 nucleotides line up with TRBD2. CDR3 length equals 14 residues. J lost 5 bases, V lost 6 bases, and 3 bases had no gene match. Germline loops: CDR1 ENHRY, CDR2 SYGVKD. Written as DNA, the CDR3 is TGTGCCATCAGACCACTAGCGGGGGACAATGAGCAGTTCTTC. This sequence encodes CAIRPLAGDNEQFF.

The chain joins TRBV5-1 to TRBJ1-4; possible D gene TRBD1, 6 bases. Germline CDR1 reads SGHRS; CDR2 reads YFSETQ. Trimming left V 0 bases short and J 1 base short, with 10 bases between. This CDR3 contains 16 residues. CDR3 bases: TGCGCCAGCAGCTTGGGGGGGGCAGGAACTAATGAAAAACTGTTTTTT. The encoded protein is CASSLGGAGTNEKLFF.

This clonotype showed up just a few times. A read error may explain this, as a much larger clone is one base away. This CDR3 reads CASSQESHPSTDTQYF. The CDR3 DNA is TGCGCCAGCAGCCAAGAGTCTCACCCTAGCACAGATACGCAGTATTTT. The chain is built from TRBV4-1 and TRBJ2-3; D is unresolved. V gave up 0 bases and J gave up 0 bases, with 10 bases separating them. The length of the CDR3 is 16 residues. CDR1 MGHRA and CDR2 YSYEKL come from the germline V gene.

Only a few counts were recorded for this clonotype. The chain has TRBV25-1 and TRBJ1-1; D gene ambiguous. V lost 2 bases, J lost 4 bases, and 11 bases lay in between. There are 14 residues in the CDR3. The germline V gene encodes CDR1 MGHDK and CDR2 SYGVNS. This chain's CDR3 is CASSEGRSGTEAFF. CDR3 coding DNA: TGTGCCAGCAGTGAAGGTAGGTCCGGCACTGAAGCTTTCTTT.